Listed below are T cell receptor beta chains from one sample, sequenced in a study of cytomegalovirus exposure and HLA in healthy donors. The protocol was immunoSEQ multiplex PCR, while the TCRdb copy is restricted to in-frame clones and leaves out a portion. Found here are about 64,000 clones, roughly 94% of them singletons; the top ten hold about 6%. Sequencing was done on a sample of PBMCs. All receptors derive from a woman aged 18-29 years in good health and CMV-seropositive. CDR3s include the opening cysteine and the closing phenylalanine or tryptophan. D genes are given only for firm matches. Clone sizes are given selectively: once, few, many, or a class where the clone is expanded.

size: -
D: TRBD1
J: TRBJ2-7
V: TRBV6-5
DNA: TGTGCCAGCAGTTCTACGAGGACAGGCTACGAGCAGTACTTC
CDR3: CASSSTRTGYEQYF

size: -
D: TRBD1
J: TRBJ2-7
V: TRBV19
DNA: TGTGCCAGTAGTATTTCAGACAGGGGGTACACCTACGAGCAGTACTTC
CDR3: CASSISDRGYTYEQYF

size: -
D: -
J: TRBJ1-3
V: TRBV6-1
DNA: TGTGCCAGCCTGCAGGGTCTTAGGGAAAACACCATATATTTT
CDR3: CASLQGLRENTIYF

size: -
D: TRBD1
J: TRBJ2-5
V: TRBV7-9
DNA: TGTGCCAGCACTCAGGGGGCCCGAGAGACCCAGTACTTC
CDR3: CASTQGARETQYF

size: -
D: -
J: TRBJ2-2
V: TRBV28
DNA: TGTGCCAGCAGTCCCCAGTACACCGGGGAGCTGTTTTTT
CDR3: CASSPQYTGELFF

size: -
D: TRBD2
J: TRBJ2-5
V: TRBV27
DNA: TGTGCCAGCAGTTTACTCGGGAGGCGCGGGGAGACCCAGTACTTC
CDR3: CASSLLGRRGETQYF

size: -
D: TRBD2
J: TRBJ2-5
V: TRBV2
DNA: TGTGCCAGCAGGCTAGCGGGGTACGAGACCCAGTACTTC
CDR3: CASRLAGYETQYF

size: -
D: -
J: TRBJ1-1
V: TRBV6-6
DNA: TGTGCCAGCAGTTACCTCCAGGGAAACACTGAAGCTTTCTTT
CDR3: CASSYLQGNTEAFF

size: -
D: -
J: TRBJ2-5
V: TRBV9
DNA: TGTGCCAGCAGCTCATATTCCCAGGGAGAGACCCAGTACTTC
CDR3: CASSSYSQGETQYF

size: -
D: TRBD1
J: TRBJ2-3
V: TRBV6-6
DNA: TGTGCCAGCAGTTACTCGACAGGGTGGGGGCAGTATTTT
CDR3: CASSYSTGWGQYF

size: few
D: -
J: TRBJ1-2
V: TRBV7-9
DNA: TGTGCCAGCAGCGCAGGGATCGATGGCTACACCTTC
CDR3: CASSAGIDGYTF

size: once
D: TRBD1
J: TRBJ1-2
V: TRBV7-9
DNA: TGTGCCAGCAGCTCCGGACAGGGCGGAGGCTATGGCTACACCTTC
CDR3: CASSSGQGGGYGYTF

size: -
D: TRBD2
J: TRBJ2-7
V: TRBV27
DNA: TGTGCCAGCAGTTCCCTCTGGACTAGCGGGAGGGATAGCTCTGACGAGCAGTACTTC
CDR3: CASSSLWTSGRDSSDEQYF

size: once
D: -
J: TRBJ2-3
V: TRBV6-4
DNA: TGTGCCAGCAGTGACGGGGGCGACACAGATACGCAGTATTTT
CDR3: CASSDGGDTDTQYF

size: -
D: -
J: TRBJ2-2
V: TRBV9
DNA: TGTGCCAGTAGTCCCCGAGGAGTTGGCACCGGGGAGCTGTTTTTT
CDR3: CASSPRGVGTGELFF

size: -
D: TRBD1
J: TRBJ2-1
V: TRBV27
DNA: TGTGCCAGCAGGCCGGGACAGGGGATGGGAGCGGGTCTTTACAATGAGCAGTTCTTC
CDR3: CASRPGQGMGAGLYNEQFF

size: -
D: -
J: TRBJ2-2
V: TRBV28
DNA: TGTGCCACCTGGGAGAGGAACACCGGGGAGCTGTTTTTT
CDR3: CATWERNTGELFF

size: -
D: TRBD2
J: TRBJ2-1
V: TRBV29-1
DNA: TGCAGCGCGTACAACCTACGAACCCGTGGGGGGAGGGAGAGCTCCTACAATGAGCAGTTCTTC
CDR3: CSAYNLRTRGGRESSYNEQFF

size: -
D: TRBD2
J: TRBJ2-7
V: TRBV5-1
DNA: TGCGCCAGCAGCTTTGGTAGAGGATCGACTAGCGGGCCGATCTACGAGCAGTACTTC
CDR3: CASSFGRGSTSGPIYEQYF

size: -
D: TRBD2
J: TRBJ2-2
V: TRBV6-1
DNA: TGTGCCAGCAGTGTTAATAGCGGGAATCCCGGGGAGCTGTTTTTT
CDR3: CASSVNSGNPGELFF

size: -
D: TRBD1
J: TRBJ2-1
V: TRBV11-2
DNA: TGTGCCAGCAGCGCCACGGGACAGGGCTCGGAGGCCCGCTTCTTC
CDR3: CASSATGQGSEARFF

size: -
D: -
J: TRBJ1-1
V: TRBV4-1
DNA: TGCGCCAGCAGCCGGGAAGGGGGAGGGACTGAAGCTTTCTTT
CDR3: CASSREGGGTEAFF

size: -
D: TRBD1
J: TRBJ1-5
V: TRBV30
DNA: TGTGCCTGGAGTGCAGGGGACAGGGAGATTCAGCCCCAGCATTTT
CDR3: CAWSAGDREIQPQHF

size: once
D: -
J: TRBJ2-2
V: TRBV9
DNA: TGTGCCAGCAGCTATAGCAACACCGGGGAGCTGTTTTTT
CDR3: CASSYSNTGELFF